The 10 T cell receptor beta chains below all came from one sample that was sequenced in a study of blood T cells in healthy people across ages. Using a J-beta primer mix together with a sample-barcoded 5' primer, a second PCR was run for roughly 6 to 12 cycles. MiXCR, run by TCRdb on the 5' RACE reads, gives a single entry per CDR3 protein. The table shows some 920,000 distinct CDR3 sequences, with roughly half occurring only once. Source material: blood. The receptor set was obtained from a woman aged 55-70 years in good health.

This chain links TRBV20-1 with TRBJ2-1; 7 bases line up with TRBD1. V dropped 0 bases and J dropped 0; count of bases not matched to a gene: 2. Germline CDR1 and CDR2: DFQATT and SNEGSKA (reference sequence). The CDR3 loop spans 15 amino acids. The CDR3 sequence: CSAREQGSSYNEQFF. The CDR3 region has the DNA TGCAGTGCTAGAGAACAGGGGAGCTCCTACAATGAGCAGTTCTTC.

The genes are TRBV12-3 or TRBV12-4 and TRBJ2-3; D might be TRBD2 (6 bases). Deletions cut 7 bases from V and 2 bases from J, with 13 bases between. The CDR3 length is 14 residues. This CDR3 is CASTPGLNTDTQYF. CDR3 sequence (DNA): TGTGCCAGCACACCGGGACTGAACACAGATACGCAGTATTTT.

The chain joins TRBV12-5 to TRBJ2-5; TRBD2 matches at 7 bases. The CDR3 is 15 amino acids. The V gene end was trimmed by 7 bases and the J gene end by 3 bases; junction bases not matched to a gene: 11. Per the germline V gene, CDR1 is LGHNT and CDR2 is FRNRAP. In DNA form, the CDR3 reads TGTGCTAGTGAGACTTGGCGGGAGAGGGAAGAGACCCAGTACTTC. It is translated as CASETWREREETQYF.

J is TRBJ1-2 and V is TRBV6-1; D not resolved. Germline CDR1 is MNHNS and CDR2 is SASEGT. V was clipped by 1 base and J by 8 bases, with 11 bases between them. The CDR3 is made up of 13 amino acids. As DNA, the CDR3 is TGTGCCAGCAGTGAAGTGTTACAGCCCGGCTACACCTTC. Its translation: CASSEVLQPGYTF.

The chain recombines TRBV9 with TRBJ2-2, with D possibly called TRBD1 or TRBD2 (5 bases each). CDR1 and CDR2 (germline): SGDLS, YYNGEE. V lost 3 bases and J 4 bases, leaving 16 bases between the germline ends. CDR3 size: 16 residues. The CDR3 loop is CASSARGGDGTGELFF. For the CDR3, the DNA is TGTGCCAGCAGCGCGAGGGGTGGCGATGGCACCGGGGAGCTGTTTTTT.

This clonotype was detected many times. The chain recombines TRBV20-1 with TRBJ1-5, with 7 positions matching TRBD1. There are 12 residues in the CDR3. The V gene end was trimmed by 4 bases and the J gene end by 6 bases; junction bases not matched to a gene: 3. Looked up from germline, CDR1 is DFQATT and CDR2 is SNEGSKA (reference sequence). DNA for the CDR3: TGCAGTGCTAAGGAGGGGGCTCAGCCCCAGCATTTT. This sequence encodes CSAKEGAQPQHF.

Notes on this clonotype: A junction boundary mismatches the germline segment, possibly from a read error. This chain uses TRBV3-1 with TRBJ2-7, with D possibly matching TRBD2 (6 bases). Germline CDR1 is LGHDT and CDR2 is YNNKEL (reference sequence). The CDR3 totals 14 residues. This CDR3 is CAGSQALAFYEQYF. CDR3 sequence (DNA): TGTGCCGGCAGCCAAGCACTAGCCTTCTACGAGCAGTACTTC.

J is TRBJ2-7 and V is TRBV9; possible D gene TRBD1, 5 bases. The CDR3 sequence is 15 residues long. V lost 0 bases and J lost 3, with 13 bases in between. The germline CDR1 and CDR2 sequences are SGDLS and YYNGEE. The CDR3 sequence: CASSVAASGIYEQYF. The CDR3 DNA reads TGTGCCAGCAGCGTAGCTGCCTCAGGGATCTACGAGCAGTACTTC.

The rearrangement links TRBV15 to TRBJ2-3, with D maybe TRBD2 (6 bases). The CDR3 has 15 amino acids. From germline, CDR1 is LNHNV and CDR2 YYDKDF (reference sequence). Trimming took off 0 bases at V and 1 base at J, with 8 bases between the two ends. Here the CDR3 DNA reads TGTGCCACCAGCAGAGAGGCTAGCGGCACAGATACGCAGTATTTT. Protein sequence: CATSREASGTDTQYF.

Concerning this clonotype itself: The germline gene is not matched at one end of the junction; a read error may be the cause. This CDR3 is CASSYTLSSTDTQYF. CDR3 DNA sequence: TGCGCCAGCAGCTATACCCTATCTAGCACAGACACGCAGTATTTT. J is TRBJ2-3 and V is TRBV5-1, with a tentative D call TRBD2 (5 bases). Per the germline V gene, CDR1 is SGHRS and CDR2 is YFSETQ. The CDR3 totals 15 residues.